This passage covers 22 T cell receptor beta chains from one sample sequenced in a study of PD-1 blockade in classical Hodgkin lymphoma. Brentuximab vedotin exposure varied, and every patient relapsed after autologous stem cell transplantation. Measured with immunoSEQ multiplex PCR; TCRdb has only the in-frame clones, and not every one. The table shows 100,000 or so clones, with 85% to 90% occurring only once. The starting material was peripheral blood mononuclear cells (PBMCs), obtained before the second cycle of nivolumab. The receptor set was obtained from a human donor with classical Hodgkin lymphoma.

The rearrangement uses TRBV5-1 and TRBJ2-5, with D hard to call. Germline V CDR1 and CDR2: SGHRS, YFSETQ. The length of the CDR3 is 14 residues. Trimming cost V 4 bases and J 5 bases, with 15 bases left between them. CDR3 amino acids: CASSALGDWETQYF. CDR3 coding DNA: TGCGCCAGCAGCGCCCTTGGAGACTGGGAGACCCAGTACTTC.

The CDR3 loop reads CASSGWDRGLGETQYF. Written as DNA, the CDR3 is TGTGCCAGCAGTGGCTGGGACAGGGGGCTGGGGGAGACCCAGTACTTC. This chain links TRBV6-1 with TRBJ2-5; 12 bases align to TRBD1. V dropped 4 bases and J dropped 5; count of bases not matched to a gene: 8. CDR1 MNHNS and CDR2 SASEGT come from the germline V gene. The CDR3 totals 16 residues.

This clone appeared once. The chain joins TRBV5-4 to TRBJ2-3; the D is unclear. Germline lookup yields CDR1 SGHNT and CDR2 YYREEE (reference sequence). With 1 base removed from V and 0 bases from J, the gap between germline ends came to 9 bases. The CDR3 totals 15 residues. The CDR3 spells CASSLSPASTDTQYF. The CDR3 DNA sequence: TGTGCCAGCAGCTTGAGCCCAGCTAGCACAGATACGCAGTATTTT.

Turning to this clone: Compared with germline, one end of the junction differs, possibly owing to a read error. The chain recombines TRBV20-1 with TRBJ2-5, with D perhaps matching TRBD1 (5 bases). The CDR3 is 11 residues long. Germline V gene data show CDR1 as DFQATT and CDR2 as SNEGSKA (reference sequence). This chain's CDR3 is CSGLGPETPYF. The CDR3 DNA is TGCAGTGGCCTGGGGCCGGAGACCCCGTACTTC.

As for this clone: One junction end does not reproduce the germline sequence, and a read error may be involved. V usage is TRBV27 and J usage is TRBJ2-1, with 9 nucleotides matching TRBD1. In germline, CDR1 is MNHEY, CDR2 SMNVEV (reference sequence). CDR3 size: 17 residues. The CDR3 region is CASSLSPGQGSYNEQFF. The CDR3, as DNA: TGTGCCAGCAGTCTATCCCCGGGACAGGGCTCCTACAATGAGCAGTTCTTC.

The genes are TRBV28 and TRBJ1-5; 11 bases map to TRBD1. Germline V gives CDR1 MDHEN, CDR2 SYDVKM. J lost 6 bases, V lost 5 bases, and 12 bases had no gene match. CDR3 length: 17 residues. The CDR3 sequence is CASSEKPGQGVFQPQHF. The CDR3 DNA is TGTGCCAGCAGTGAGAAACCGGGACAGGGGGTATTTCAGCCCCAGCATTTT.

This chain links TRBV9 with TRBJ2-3, with 7 bases identical to TRBD2. V lost 2 bases to trimming and J lost 4 bases; unmatched junction nucleotides: 13. The length of the CDR3 is 17 residues. CDR1 is SGDLS and CDR2 is YYNGEE in the germline V gene. The CDR3 here is CASSVAGSAGSPDTQYF. CDR3 bases: TGTGCCAGCAGCGTCGCGGGGTCAGCGGGGAGCCCAGATACGCAGTATTTT.

The chain carries TRBV5-1 and TRBJ1-1, with D maybe TRBD1 (5 bases). The V gene's germline CDR1 is SGHRS and CDR2 YFSETQ. Trimming stripped 2 bases from V and 5 bases from J, with 13 bases between. This CDR3 comprises 14 residues. In DNA form, the CDR3 reads TGCGCCAGCAGCTTAGAGGGGCAGGCGACTGAAGCTTTCTTT. It codes for CASSLEGQATEAFF.

The CDR3 here is CASSPGQGAGYTF. The DNA of the CDR3 is TGTGCCAGCTCACCTGGCCAGGGGGCTGGCTACACCTTC. V and J are TRBV18 and TRBJ1-2; 8 bases map to TRBD1. The CDR3 contains 13 residues. Germline values: CDR1 KGHSH, CDR2 LQKENI. V lost 3 bases to trimming and J lost 7 bases; unmatched junction nucleotides: 4.

The chain recombines TRBV30 with TRBJ2-3; 16 nucleotides agree with TRBD2. The CDR3 is made up of 17 amino acids. J lost 1 base, V lost 3 bases, and 4 bases had no gene match. Germline CDR1 is GTSNPN and CDR2 is SVGIG (reference sequence). The chain's CDR3 is CAWREGLAGGGTDTQYF. The CDR3 bases are TGTGCCTGGAGAGAGGGACTAGCGGGGGGGGGCACAGATACGCAGTATTTT.

The rearrangement uses TRBV4-3 and TRBJ2-7; no clear D gene. This CDR3 region has 13 residues. Between the trimmed V and J ends, which lost 2 bases and 6 bases, there was a span of 11 bases. Germline V CDR1 and CDR2: LGHNA, YSLEER. The CDR3 DNA sequence: TGCGCCAGCAGCCAATTGCTGGTCTCCGAGCAGTACTTC. Translated, it gives CASSQLLVSEQYF.

The chain has TRBV30 and TRBJ2-5; D is possibly TRBD2 (6 bases). V was shortened by 0 bases and J by 3 bases, with 8 bases between the two germline ends. The CDR3 extends over 13 amino acids. Per the germline V gene, CDR1 is GTSNPN and CDR2 is SVGIG (reference sequence). The CDR3 spells CAWSVWREETQYF. The CDR3 nucleotides read TGTGCCTGGAGTGTATGGAGGGAAGAGACCCAGTACTTC.

This clone was counted once. The rearrangement links TRBV10-1 to TRBJ2-2; D gene ambiguous. Between the trimmed V and J ends, which lost 3 bases and 4 bases, there was a span of 6 bases. The CDR3 sequence is 13 residues long. Per germline, CDR1 WNHNN and CDR2 SYGVQD (reference sequence). The CDR3 region is CASSDSFTGELFF. Here the CDR3 DNA reads TGCGCCAGCAGTGACAGCTTCACCGGGGAGCTGTTTTTT.

This sequence joins TRBV6-6 and TRBJ2-2, with D perhaps TRBD2 (7 bases). V lost 4 bases, J lost 7 bases, and 16 bases lay in between. CDR3 length equals 15 residues. From germline, CDR1 is MNHNY and CDR2 SVGAGI (reference sequence). The CDR3 nucleotides read TGTGCCAGCAGTTCCCCGGGGGGCCAGGACGGGGAGCTGTTTTTT. The encoded protein is CASSSPGGQDGELFF.

The chain is built from TRBV18 and TRBJ1-5; TRBD1 might be the D (5 bases). This CDR3 comprises 13 residues. CDR1 KGHSH and CDR2 LQKENI come from the germline V gene. V was shortened by 4 bases and J by 6 bases, with 10 bases between the two germline ends. Here the CDR3 reads CASSRNGGQPQHF. Written as DNA, the CDR3 is TGTGCCAGCTCACGGAATGGGGGTCAGCCCCAGCATTTT.

V gene TRBV2 combines with J gene TRBJ1-2, with 8 bases identical to TRBD1. Germline CDR1 reads SNHLY; CDR2 reads FYNNEI. The CDR3 runs to 15 residues. Trimming at V came to 1 base and at J to 1 base, leaving 2 bases not matched to a gene. The CDR3 DNA reads TGTGCCAGCAGTGAAGGGACAGGGTTTAACTATGGCTACACCTTC. It codes for CASSEGTGFNYGYTF.

The genes are TRBV27 and TRBJ2-1; D may be TRBD2 (5 bases). There are 16 residues in the CDR3. The V gene lost 6 bases and the J gene lost 1 base, with 16 bases spanning the gap. The V gene's germline CDR1 is MNHEY and CDR2 SMNVEV (reference sequence). CDR3 sequence: CASSRAGSGSYNEQFF. The DNA of the CDR3 is TGTGCCAGCAGCCGCGCCGGCAGCGGATCCTACAATGAGCAGTTCTTC.

This chain uses TRBV9 with TRBJ2-5, with TRBD1 matching 9 bases. The V gene end was trimmed by 4 bases and the J gene end by 3 bases; junction bases not matched to a gene: 4. There are 14 residues in the CDR3. Looked up from germline, CDR1 is SGDLS and CDR2 is YYNGEE. The CDR3 loop is CASSTRDREETQYF. CDR3 sequence (DNA): TGTGCCAGCAGCACTAGGGACAGGGAAGAGACCCAGTACTTC.

The chain uses TRBV2 and TRBJ1-1; D remains ambiguous. CDR1 and CDR2 (germline): SNHLY, FYNNEI. With 5 bases removed from V and 0 bases from J, the gap between germline ends came to 10 bases. The CDR3 runs to 14 residues. The CDR3 region has the DNA TGTGCCAGCAGTCGGACCCGCTTGAACACTGAAGCTTTCTTT. This encodes CASSRTRLNTEAFF.

The V gene is TRBV5-6, the J gene TRBJ2-2; TRBD1 agrees at 8 bases. Germline V gene lookup returns CDR1 SGHDT and CDR2 YYEEEE. The V and J ends lost 4 bases and 6 bases, in that order; junction bases with no gene match: 8. CDR3 size: 15 residues. CDR3 sequence: CASSRLQGAPGELFF. The CDR3 DNA reads TGTGCCAGCAGCCGACTTCAGGGGGCGCCCGGGGAGCTGTTTTTT.

This sequence joins TRBV5-1 and TRBJ2-1; D not certain. Germline lookup yields CDR1 SGHRS and CDR2 YFSETQ. The length of the CDR3 is 13 residues. V lost 4 bases to trimming and J lost 10 bases, with 15 bases between them. CDR3 nucleotide sequence: TGCGCCAGCAGCACCGGCCTATTTGGGGAGCAGTTCTTC. This encodes CASSTGLFGEQFF.

V is TRBV10-3 and J is TRBJ1-4; the D is unclear. Trimming shortened V by 4 bases and J by 8 bases, and 11 bases separated the two germline ends. Germline values: CDR1 ENHRY, CDR2 SYGVKD. The CDR3 consists of 13 residues. The CDR3, as DNA: TGTGCCATCAGTGGACCACCCGGGGAAAAACTGTTTTTT. It translates to CAISGPPGEKLFF.